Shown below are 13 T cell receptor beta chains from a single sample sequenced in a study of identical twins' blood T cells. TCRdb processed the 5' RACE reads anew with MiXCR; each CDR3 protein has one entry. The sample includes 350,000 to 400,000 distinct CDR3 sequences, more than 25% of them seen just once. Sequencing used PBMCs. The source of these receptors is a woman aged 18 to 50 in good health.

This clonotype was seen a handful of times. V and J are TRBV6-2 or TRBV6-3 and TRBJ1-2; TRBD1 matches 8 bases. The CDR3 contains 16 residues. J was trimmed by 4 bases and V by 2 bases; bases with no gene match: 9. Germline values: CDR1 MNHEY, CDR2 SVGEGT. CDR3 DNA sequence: TGTGCCAGCAGTTACCCGACGGGACAGGTCTTCTATGGCTACACCTTC. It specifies CASSYPTGQVFYGYTF.

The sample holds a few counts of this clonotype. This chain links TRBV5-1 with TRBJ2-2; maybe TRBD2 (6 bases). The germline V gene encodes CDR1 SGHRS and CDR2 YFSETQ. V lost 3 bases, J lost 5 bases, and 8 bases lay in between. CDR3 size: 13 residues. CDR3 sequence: CASSWDWTGELFF. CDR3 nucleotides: TGCGCCAGCAGCTGGGACTGGACCGGGGAGCTGTTTTTT.

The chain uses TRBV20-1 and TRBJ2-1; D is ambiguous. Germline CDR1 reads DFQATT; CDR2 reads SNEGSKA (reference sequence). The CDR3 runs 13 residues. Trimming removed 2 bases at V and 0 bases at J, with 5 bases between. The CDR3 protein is CSARYSSYNEQFF. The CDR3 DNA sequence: TGCAGTGCTAGATATTCCTCCTACAATGAGCAGTTCTTC.

The chain's CDR3 is CASSLGQGMRETQYF. In DNA form, the CDR3 reads TGTGCCAGCAGCTTGGGACAGGGTATGCGAGAGACCCAGTACTTC. The V and J genes are TRBV5-4 and TRBJ2-5; TRBD1 agrees at 7 bases. This CDR3 is built from 15 residues. Losses at the gene ends were 0 bases for V and 4 bases for J; bases not matched to a gene: 6. Germline loops: CDR1 SGHNT, CDR2 YYREEE (reference sequence).

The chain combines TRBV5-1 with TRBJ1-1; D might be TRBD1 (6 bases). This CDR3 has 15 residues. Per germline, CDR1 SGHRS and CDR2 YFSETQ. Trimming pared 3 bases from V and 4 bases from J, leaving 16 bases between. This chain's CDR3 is CASSWNRALGTEAFF. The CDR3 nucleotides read TGCGCCAGCAGCTGGAACAGGGCATTGGGCACTGAAGCTTTCTTT.

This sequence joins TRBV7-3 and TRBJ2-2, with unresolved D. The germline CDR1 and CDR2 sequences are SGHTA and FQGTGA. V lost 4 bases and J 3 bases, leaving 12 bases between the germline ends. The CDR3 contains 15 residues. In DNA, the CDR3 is TGTGCCAGCAGCTCAAGACCGCCAGACACCGGGGAGCTGTTTTTT. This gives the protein CASSSRPPDTGELFF.

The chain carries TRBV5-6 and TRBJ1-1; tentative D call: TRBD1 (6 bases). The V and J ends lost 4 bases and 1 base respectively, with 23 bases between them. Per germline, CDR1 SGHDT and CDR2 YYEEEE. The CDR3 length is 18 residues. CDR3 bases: TGTGCCAGCAGCCGAGGGTGGGGGGCTTTTTCTCCGAACACTGAAGCTTTCTTT. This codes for CASSRGWGAFSPNTEAFF.

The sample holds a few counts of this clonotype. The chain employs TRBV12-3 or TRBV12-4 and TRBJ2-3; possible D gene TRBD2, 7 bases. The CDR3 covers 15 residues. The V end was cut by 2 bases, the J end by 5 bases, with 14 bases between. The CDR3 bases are TGTGCCAGCAGTTTACTGGGGGGGCGCGGAGATACGCAGTATTTT. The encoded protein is CASSLLGGRGDTQYF.

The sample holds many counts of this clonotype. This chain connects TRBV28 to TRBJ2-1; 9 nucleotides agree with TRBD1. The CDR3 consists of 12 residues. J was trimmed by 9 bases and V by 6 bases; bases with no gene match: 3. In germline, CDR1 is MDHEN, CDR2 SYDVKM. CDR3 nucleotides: TGTGCCAGCAGCCAGGACAGGGGTGAGCAGTTCTTC. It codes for CASSQDRGEQFF.

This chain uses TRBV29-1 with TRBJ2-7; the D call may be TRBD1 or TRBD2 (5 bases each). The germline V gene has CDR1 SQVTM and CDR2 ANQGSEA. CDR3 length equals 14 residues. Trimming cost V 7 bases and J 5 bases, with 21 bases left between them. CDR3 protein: CSAGTQGAIHEQYF. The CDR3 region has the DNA TGCAGCGCCGGAACGCAGGGAGCCATCCACGAGCAGTACTTC.

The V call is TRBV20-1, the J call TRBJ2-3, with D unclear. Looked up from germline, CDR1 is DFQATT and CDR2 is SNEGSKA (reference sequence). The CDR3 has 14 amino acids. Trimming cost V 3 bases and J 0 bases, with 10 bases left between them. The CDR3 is CSARHASSTDTQYF. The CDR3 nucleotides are TGCAGTGCTAGGCACGCGTCGAGCACAGATACGCAGTATTTT.

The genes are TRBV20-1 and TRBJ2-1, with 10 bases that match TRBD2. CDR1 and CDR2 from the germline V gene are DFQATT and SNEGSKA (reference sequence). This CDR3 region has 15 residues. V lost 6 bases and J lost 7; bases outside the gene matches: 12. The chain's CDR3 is CSATPSSGRLNEQFF. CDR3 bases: TGCAGTGCCACCCCATCTAGCGGGAGACTAAATGAGCAGTTCTTC.

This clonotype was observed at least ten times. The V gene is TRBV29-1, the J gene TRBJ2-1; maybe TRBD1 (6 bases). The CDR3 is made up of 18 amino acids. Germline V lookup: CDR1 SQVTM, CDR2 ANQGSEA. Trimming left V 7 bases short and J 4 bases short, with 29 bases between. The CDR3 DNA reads TGCAGCGCTAGAAGACGGCAGGGGATCAAAGACGGTTACAATGAGCAGTTCTTC. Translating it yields CSARRRQGIKDGYNEQFF.